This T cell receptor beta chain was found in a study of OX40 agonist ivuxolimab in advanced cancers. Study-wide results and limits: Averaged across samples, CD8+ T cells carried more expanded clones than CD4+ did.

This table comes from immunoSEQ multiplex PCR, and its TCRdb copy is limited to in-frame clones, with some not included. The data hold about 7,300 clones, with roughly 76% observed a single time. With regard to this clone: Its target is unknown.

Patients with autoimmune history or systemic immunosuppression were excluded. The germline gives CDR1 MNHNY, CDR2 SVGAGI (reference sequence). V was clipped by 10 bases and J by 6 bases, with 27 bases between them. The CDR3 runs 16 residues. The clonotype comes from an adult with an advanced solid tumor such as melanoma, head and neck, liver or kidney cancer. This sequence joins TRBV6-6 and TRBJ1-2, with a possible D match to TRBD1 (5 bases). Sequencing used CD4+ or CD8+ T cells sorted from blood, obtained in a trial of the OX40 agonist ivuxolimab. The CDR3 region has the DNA TGTGCCACCCACGGGACCGAAAAAGCGGTTGGTAATGGCTACACCTTC. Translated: CATHGTEKAVGNGYTF.